This T cell receptor beta chain was found in a study of preoperative IRX-2 immunotherapy in early breast cancer. The germline CDR1 and CDR2 sequences are SGHVS and FQNEAQ. This CDR3 is built from 19 residues. V dropped 1 base and J dropped 3; count of bases not matched to a gene: 10. The method was immunoSEQ multiplex PCR; TCRdb's version includes in-frame clones alone and lacks a portion of them. The table includes some 42,000 clones, 75% to 85% detected once. As to treatment: preoperative locoregional IRX-2 cytokine immunotherapy. Preoperative locoregional IRX-2 cytokine immunotherapy was tested in the phase Ib source study.

Source: lymph node tissue, taken after IRX-2 immunotherapy. The receptor comes from a human donor with breast cancer. The gene calls are TRBV7-8 and TRBJ2-2, with 11 bases fitting TRBD1. CDR3 protein: CASSLVVCQGQGDTGELFF. The CDR3 DNA follows: TGTGCCAGCAGCTTAGTCGTTTGTCAGGGACAGGGGGACACCGGGGAGCTGTTTTTT.